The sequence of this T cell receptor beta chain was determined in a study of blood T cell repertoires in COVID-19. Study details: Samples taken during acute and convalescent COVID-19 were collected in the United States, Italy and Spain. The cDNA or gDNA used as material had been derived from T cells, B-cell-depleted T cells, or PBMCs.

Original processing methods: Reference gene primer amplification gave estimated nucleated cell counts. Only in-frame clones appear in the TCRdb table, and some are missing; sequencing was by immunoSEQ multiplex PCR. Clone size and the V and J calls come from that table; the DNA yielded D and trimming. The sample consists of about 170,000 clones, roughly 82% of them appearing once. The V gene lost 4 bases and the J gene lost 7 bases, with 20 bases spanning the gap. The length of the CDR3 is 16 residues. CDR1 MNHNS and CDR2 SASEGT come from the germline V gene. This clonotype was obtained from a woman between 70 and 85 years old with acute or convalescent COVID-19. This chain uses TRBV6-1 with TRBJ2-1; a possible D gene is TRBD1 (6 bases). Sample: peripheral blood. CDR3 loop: CASSGYRVTAGNEQFF. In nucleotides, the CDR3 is TGTGCCAGCAGTGGCTACAGGGTAACGGCTGGGAATGAGCAGTTCTTC.